One and the same sample provided the 5 T cell receptor beta chains below, sequenced in a study of cytomegalovirus exposure and HLA in healthy donors. Sequenced by immunoSEQ multiplex PCR; TCRdb stores in-frame clones only, minus some. Counted here are 200,000 to 300,000 clones, roughly 87% occurring once; the ten biggest clones make up approximately 3%. Material: PBMCs. The receptors originated from a woman aged 25 to 39 in good health and CMV-seronegative.

The rearrangement joins TRBV5-1 to TRBJ2-7, with 10 bases that match TRBD1. CDR3 length: 15 amino acids. Looked up from germline, CDR1 is SGHRS and CDR2 is YFSETQ. V lost 1 base, J lost 3 bases, and 4 bases stayed unmatched. CDR3 amino acids: CASSLQDRGYYEQYF. Here the CDR3 DNA reads TGCGCCAGCAGCTTGCAGGACAGGGGGTACTACGAGCAGTACTTC.

A single count supports this clone. The rearrangement joins TRBV5-4 to TRBJ2-5; maybe TRBD2 (5 bases). The CDR3 spans 13 residues. V was trimmed by 4 bases and J by 2 bases, leaving 9 bases between them. Germline CDR1 is SGHNT and CDR2 is YYREEE (reference sequence). CDR3 region: CASSLSGQETQYF. For the CDR3, the DNA is TGTGCCAGCAGCCTAAGCGGACAAGAGACCCAGTACTTC.

The chain uses TRBV28 and TRBJ1-5; D gene unclear. V shed 3 bases and J shed 5 bases, with 2 bases lying between them. Looked up from germline, CDR1 is MDHEN and CDR2 is SYDVKM. This CDR3 is built from 11 residues. The DNA for the CDR3 is TGTGCCAGCAGTTTCGATCAGCCCCAGCATTTT. This translates into CASSFDQPQHF.

The gene calls are TRBV28 and TRBJ2-7; the D is unclear. Trimming took 6 bases from V and 2 from J, leaving 11 bases between them. Germline V gene sequence: CDR1 MDHEN, CDR2 SYDVKM. The CDR3 sequence is 13 residues long. The CDR3 protein is CASRPPGPYEQYF. Written as DNA, the CDR3 is TGTGCCAGCAGGCCGCCGGGCCCCTACGAGCAGTACTTC.

The V call is TRBV11-2, the J call TRBJ1-4; tentatively, D is TRBD1 (5 bases). V lost 4 bases and J lost 6, with 21 bases in between. CDR1 is SGHAT, CDR2 FQNNGV, per germline. This CDR3 is 17 amino acids long. The CDR3 sequence: CASSSPRGRRDDEKLFF. The CDR3 bases are TGTGCCAGCAGCTCACCAAGGGGTCGCAGGGACGATGAAAAACTGTTTTTT.